These T cell receptor beta chains were read from a single sample in a study of T cell responses to AZD1222 COVID-19 vaccine. Data came from immunoSEQ multiplex PCR; TCRdb stores just in-frame clones and leaves some out. The sample lists 70,000 to 90,000 clones; about 72% were seen once. Here the sequenced sample was peripheral blood, taken on day 0 of AZD1222 vaccination. Every receptor here comes from an adult in good health. Each CDR3 is given without its conserved first and last residue.

TRBV5-1,13,ASSSGLAGVVTQY
TRBV11-2,13,ASSLDLGGHQPQH
TRBV10-3,15,AISDHLLAGVSGEQY
TRBV18,12,ASSLMDSKNIQY
TRBV6-1,11,ASSSDVSRGYT
TRBV18,13,ASSPPGLSYNEQF
TRBV30,14,AWKLRDRGFVGELF
TRBV5-1,13,ASAPGIHSQETQY
TRBV15,12,ATSKQGFDEKLF
TRBV28,13,ASSLWGSSVNIQY
TRBV7-2,12,ASRPGLATYEQY
TRBV9,13,ASSVDGHRGTEAF
TRBV18,14,ASSPPRQASYNEQF
TRBV5-4,14,ASSLSIGSRDNEQF
TRBV29-1,10,SVRTGTDTQY
TRBV5-1,13,ASITTLGKGYEQY
TRBV7-2,11,ASSGTGGYEQY
TRBV28,15,ASSSPSSGTGQYEQY
TRBV7-8,14,ASSPGSREPGYGYT
TRBV6-2/TRBV6-3,12,ASSQTAPDQPQH
TRBV19,12,ASSRGQGTETQY
TRBV7-2,12,ASRATVGNQPQH
TRBV24-1,12,ATSDPGTDHGYT
TRBV9,14,ASSVSGGAYDSPLH
TRBV9,13,ASSSSPRAGEKLF
TRBV7-2,12,ASSFRRDSYEQY
TRBV12-3/TRBV12-4,10,ASKRDTDTQY
TRBV5-6,9,ASSLHDEQY
TRBV10-3,10,ATRDREETQY
TRBV5-4,14,ASSSPGSTGANVLT
TRBV29-1,13,SVMGAGGRTDTQY
TRBV2,12,AGSPLSRTGELF
TRBV18,16,ASSPFFLGSATNEKLF
TRBV10-2,10,ASNPGGTEAF
TRBV4-1,11,ASSPTRRETQY
TRBV5-1,11,ASSVRETDTQY
TRBV5-4,11,ASSFNGANVLT
TRBV3-1/TRBV3-2,10,ASSQEGETQY
TRBV7-8,15,ASSLRPRRGGYNEQF
TRBV24-1,12,ATSAGQGSYEQY
TRBV7-2,12,ASSASGVTQPQH